This TCR beta chain emerged from a study of regulatory T cells in long-lasting Graves disease. To make TCR beta libraries, researchers used iRepertoire HTBI primers and Arm-PCR of CDR3 regions. One entry per CDR3 protein results from TCRdb running MiXCR on the multiplex PCR reads. This table holds roughly 420,000 distinct CDR3 sequences, roughly a sixth found once. Indicated time point: newly diagnosed GD, antithyroid drugs for less than 3 months. RNA isolated from PBMCs was used to make the TCR library. From an endocrinology department in Xi'an, China, came the patients. This clonotype was observed many times. Germline V gene lookup returns CDR1 MNHNS and CDR2 SASEGT. The length of the CDR3 is 15 residues. V was shortened by 2 bases and J by 3 bases, with 13 bases between the two germline ends.

The starting material was peripheral blood mononuclear cells (PBMCs), obtained at new diagnosis, from a patient treated with antithyroid drugs. The sequence derives from a female donor with Graves disease. This chain joins TRBV6-1 and TRBJ1-1, with D possibly matching TRBD1 (5 bases). In DNA, the CDR3 is TGTGCCAGCAGTGAATTTCGGGGACCTTACACTGAAGCTTTCTTT. It yields the protein CASSEFRGPYTEAFF.